This T cell receptor (beta chain) was identified during a study of control samples from healthy donors and cancer patients. Libraries were prepared by immunoSEQ multiplex PCR; TCRdb keeps only in-frame clonotypes and omits some of them. The table lists some 30,000 clones, 91% of them singletons, with 10% to 15% in the top ten. V lost 1 base, J lost 1 base, and 4 bases lay in between. The CDR3 consists of 13 residues. Germline V lookup: CDR1 SGHNT, CDR2 YENEEA. Material: PBMCs. The clonotype originates from a man aged 45 to 65 with lung cancer. The chain uses TRBV11-3 and TRBJ1-1, with D hard to call. CDR3 region: CASSLGGNTEAFF. The CDR3, as DNA: TGTGCCAGCAGCTTAGGGGGGAACACTGAAGCTTTCTTT.